Listed below are T cell receptor beta chains from one sample, sequenced in a study of T cell repertoires in cytomegalovirus infection. TCRdb recomputed calls from the reads with MiXCR, one row per CDR3 protein. The sample carries around 280,000 distinct CDR3 sequences, roughly 15% recorded once. The specimen was PBMCs. The receptors here all came from a human donor in good health (CMV status not recorded). Some clones in this sample may be carry-over from other donors' samples. Each CDR3 is given with its conserved first and last residue. The D gene is left open where the match is weak. Clone size appears in some rows only: once, few, many, or a class for an expanded clone.

. TRBJ2-7 few TRBV6-6 TGTGCCAGCAGTTCACGGAACGAGCAGTACTTC CASSSRNEQYF
. TRBJ2-3 . TRBV20-1 TGCAGTGCTAGAGAAACTAGCACAGATACGCAGTATTTT CSARETSTDTQYF
. TRBJ2-7 many TRBV5-1 TGCGCCAGCAGCTTGGGGGGGAAGAGCTCCTACGAGCAGTACTTC CASSLGGKSSYEQYF
. TRBJ1-2 many TRBV7-2 TGTGCCAGCAGCTTAACTGTGGGAACCCATTTAGGCTACACCTTC CASSLTVGTHLGYTF
. TRBJ2-3 . TRBV29-1 TGCAGCGCGGACAGTAGCACAGATACGCAGTATTTT CSADSSTDTQYF
. TRBJ1-3 many TRBV6-2/TRBV6-3 TGTGCCAGCAGTTATGGGGATTACTCTGGAAACACCATATATTTT CASSYGDYSGNTIYF
. TRBJ1-2 . TRBV7-8 TGTGCCAGCAGACAATTGACAGATTCTAACTATGGCTACACCTTC CASRQLTDSNYGYTF
. TRBJ1-1 many TRBV11-2 TGTGCCAGCAGCCCGGCGACAGGAATGAACACTGAAGCTTTCTTT CASSPATGMNTEAFF
. TRBJ1-2 many TRBV6-2/TRBV6-3 TGTGCCAGCAGCCGAGATCCTTCGGGGGGCTATGGCTACACCTTC CASSRDPSGGYGYTF
. TRBJ2-7 many TRBV7-2 TGTGCCAGCAGCGGAGGGGGCAACGAGCAGTACTTC CASSGGGNEQYF
. TRBJ2-4 . TRBV6-2/TRBV6-3 TGTGCCAGCAGTTCATCCCGGACGAGGGGCAAAAACATTCAGGACTTC CASSSSRTRGKNIQDF